This TCR beta chain was sequenced during a study of T cells after yellow fever vaccination. This clonotype was picked up a small number of times. TCRdb reanalysed the 5' RACE reads using MiXCR and keeps one entry per CDR3 protein. The sample yields 450,000 to 550,000 distinct CDR3 sequences, 20% to 25% seen once. This CDR3 spans 16 amino acids. In germline, CDR1 is SGDLS, CDR2 YYNGEE. Trimming stripped 0 bases from V and 5 bases from J, with 17 bases between. The receptor comes from a man younger than 30 who received the YFV17D yellow fever vaccine. This chain links TRBV9 with TRBJ2-5; D might be TRBD1 or TRBD2, each matching 7 bases. The sequenced sample was PBMCs, obtained about 21 days after the first yellow fever vaccination. The CDR3 coding sequence is TGTGCCAGCAGCGTAGGCTTCAGGGGGGGAGGCGAGACCCAGTACTTC. It translates to CASSVGFRGGGETQYF.